In this sample, the clone carrying this TCR beta chain turned up a few times. Its antigen is still unknown. Sampled 1 year posttransplant, controls received myeloablative marrow transplants, methotrexate and a calcineurin inhibitor. V shed 5 bases and J shed 5 bases, with 15 bases lying between them. The germline gives CDR1 KGHSH, CDR2 LQKENI. The CDR3 extends over 15 amino acids. Generated by immunoSEQ multiplex PCR, the TCRdb table keeps only in-frame clones and is missing some. The sample consists of roughly 15,000 clones, 65% to 85% of them appearing once. These data come from a study of T cells after posttransplantation cyclophosphamide. Study-wide points: TRB overlap between skin or GI tissue T cells and blood was limited. After PTCy, TRB diversity resembled that of CNI/methotrexate controls. Later post-transplant blood repertoires were often dominated by donor CD8+ memory clones.

Sequences were derived from PBMCs, sampled just under 450 days after allogeneic stem cell transplant with calcineurin inhibitor and methotrexate. This receptor was obtained from a male patient aged 30 to 40 who received an allogeneic stem cell transplant from an unrelated donor, was CMV-positive, and had acute and chronic GVHD. Some of these T cells may belong to the graft donor. The chain is built from TRBV18 and TRBJ1-4, with unresolved D. The CDR3 spells CASSSLSTENEKLFF. CDR3 DNA: TGTGCCAGCTCATCACTCAGCACGGAGAATGAAAAACTGTTTTTT. Full variable domain (rest looked up from reference TRBV18 and TRBJ1-4): NAGVMQNPRHLVRRRGQEARLRCSPMKGHSHVYWYRQLPEEGLKFMVYLQKENIIDESGMPKERFSAEFPKEGPSILRIQQVVRGDSAAYFCASSSLSTENEKLFFGSGTQLSVL.